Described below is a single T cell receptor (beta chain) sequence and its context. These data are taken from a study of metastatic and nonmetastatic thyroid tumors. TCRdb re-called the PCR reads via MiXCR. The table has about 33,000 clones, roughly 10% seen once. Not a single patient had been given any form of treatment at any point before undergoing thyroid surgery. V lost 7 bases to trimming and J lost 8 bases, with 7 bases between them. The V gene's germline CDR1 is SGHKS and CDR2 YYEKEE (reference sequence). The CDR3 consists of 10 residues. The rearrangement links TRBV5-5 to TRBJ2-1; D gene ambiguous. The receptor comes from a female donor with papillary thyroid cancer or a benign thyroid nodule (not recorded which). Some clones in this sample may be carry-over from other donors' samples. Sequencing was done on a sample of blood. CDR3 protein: CASYRHEQFF. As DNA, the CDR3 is TGTGCCAGCTATAGGCATGAGCAGTTCTTC.